This T cell receptor beta chain emerged from a study of identical twins. Study-level points and caveats: Abundant cord blood beta clonotypes carried fewer insertions; memory repertoires showed none. There was an excess of low generation probability in the out-of-frame alpha sequences that twins shared.

The CDR3 has 15 amino acids. The ends lost 6 bases at V and 6 bases at J; junction bases unmatched: 12. Germline CDR1 reads MNHNS; CDR2 reads SASEGT. TCRdb processed the 5' RACE reads anew with MiXCR; each CDR3 protein has one entry. The data hold 430,000 or so distinct CDR3 sequences, with 20% to 30% observed a single time. Notes on this clonotype: Its target is not known.

The same sample was also studied in work on T cells expressing NK-cell markers. From that second work: A few donors' CD3+CD56-NKG2C+ cells were dominated by the same clonotypes.

This receptor was taken from a young woman in good health. The chain has TRBV6-1 and TRBJ2-5; the match to TRBD2 covers 8 bases. Sequencing was performed on CD4+ T cells sorted from blood. The CDR3 DNA reads as TGTGCCAGCAGCCCTCGGGGTAGCGGGGCAAAGACCCAGTACTTC. Protein product: CASSPRGSGAKTQYF.